A selection of T cell receptor beta chains follows, all from one sample in a study of metastatic and nonmetastatic thyroid tumors. TCRdb re-called the PCR reads via MiXCR. This sample has under 25,000 clones, with roughly 20% found just once. The sequenced material came from adjacent normal tissue. The receptors come from a female donor with papillary thyroid cancer or a benign thyroid nodule (not recorded which). Some clones in this sample may be carry-over from other donors' samples. Each CDR3 is given with its conserved first and last residue. A D gene is named only where the DNA matches it firmly. Clone sizes are given selectively: once, few, many, or a class where the clone is expanded.

cdr3_length,clone_size,d_call,v_call,j_call,cdr3_aa,cdr3_nt
13,medium-sized,-,TRBV20-1,TRBJ2-5,CSAQRQTQETQYF,TGCAGTGCCCAGAGACAGACCCAAGAGACCCAGTACTTC
14,few,TRBD2,TRBV28,TRBJ2-2,CASSMTSAAGELFF,TGTGCCAGCAGTATGACTAGCGCGGCCGGGGAGCTGTTTTTT
17,-,-,TRBV6-2/TRBV6-3,TRBJ1-6,CASRTTYRISYNSPLHF,TGTGCCAGCAGGACCACTTACCGGATCTCCTATAATTCACCCCTCCACTTT
14,once,-,TRBV7-2,TRBJ2-7,CASSLGASPYEQYF,TGTGCCAGCAGCTTAGGGGCTAGCCCCTACGAGCAGTACTTC
14,-,TRBD2,TRBV11-1,TRBJ2-2,CASSLARGAGELFF,TGTGCCAGCAGCTTAGCGCGGGGGGCCGGGGAGCTGTTTTTT
15,-,TRBD2,TRBV5-1,TRBJ2-2,CASSLEGLVTGELFF,TGCGCCAGCAGCTTGGAGGGACTAGTCACCGGGGAGCTGTTTTTT
16,many,TRBD1,TRBV12-3/TRBV12-4,TRBJ1-5,CASSWGSRGGNQPQHF,TGTGCCAGCAGTTGGGGTTCCAGGGGGGGCAATCAGCCCCAGCATTTT
19,few,-,TRBV25-1,TRBJ1-2,CASSPYPRGLRGAVYGYTF,TGTGCCAGCAGTCCTTACCCTCGGGGTTTAAGAGGGGCGGTCTATGGCTACACCTTC
15,-,-,TRBV28,TRBJ1-5,CASRAGSTRYQPQHF,TGTGCCAGCAGGGCCGGGTCAACGCGGTATCAGCCCCAGCATTTT
14,-,-,TRBV20-1,TRBJ1-3,CSARTTDSGNTIYF,TGCAGTGCTAGGACTACAGACTCTGGAAACACCATATATTTT
12,few,-,TRBV2,TRBJ1-2,CASSQDGYGYTF,TGTGCCAGCAGCCAGGACGGCTATGGCTACACCTTC
13,-,TRBD1,TRBV5-1,TRBJ2-7,CASSLTGVGEQYF,TGCGCCAGCAGCTTGACAGGGGTGGGCGAGCAGTACTTC
14,few,-,TRBV6-2/TRBV6-3,TRBJ1-2,CASSYFGPSYGYTF,TGTGCCAGCAGTTACTTCGGACCGTCCTATGGCTACACCTTC
13,-,-,TRBV6-1,TRBJ1-1,CASRKQWNTEAFF,TGTGCCAGCAGAAAACAGTGGAACACTGAAGCTTTCTTT
13,medium-sized,TRBD2,TRBV30,TRBJ2-1,CAWDRLAGGEQFF,TGTGCCTGGGATAGACTAGCGGGAGGGGAACAGTTCTTC
15,few,-,TRBV6-1,TRBJ2-7,CASSLGWPHSYEQYF,TGTGCCAGCAGCTTGGGGTGGCCCCACTCCTACGAGCAGTACTTC